This passage covers 14 T cell receptor beta chains from one sample sequenced in a study of response to subunit inactivated influenza vaccine. In TCRdb, the RT-PCR reads were re-called with MiXCR into one record per CDR3 protein. Among around 530,000 distinct CDR3 sequences listed, 10% to 15% were seen once. The sequencing used PBMCs from blood, collected on the day of vaccination. Receptors originate from a man aged 50-59 years who received an inactivated influenza vaccine.

This clonotype was detected only a few times. The V and J genes are TRBV20-1 and TRBJ2-5; D ambiguous. The CDR3 is 14 amino acids. Germline CDR1 is DFQATT and CDR2 is SNEGSKA (reference sequence). Trimming pared 0 bases from V and 2 bases from J, leaving 10 bases between. CDR3: CSARDPFSQETQYF. For the CDR3, the DNA is TGCAGTGCTAGAGATCCTTTCAGTCAAGAGACCCAGTACTTC.

This clonotype has only a few counts. The chain uses TRBV5-1 and TRBJ1-1, with D uncertain. The CDR3 length is 14 residues. The V end was cut by 3 bases, the J end by 4 bases, with 13 bases between. Germline CDR1 is SGHRS and CDR2 is YFSETQ. Here the CDR3 DNA reads TGCGCCAGCAGCTCGACCGGAACGGGCACTGAAGCTTTCTTT. Translation gives CASSSTGTGTEAFF.

The rearrangement links TRBV12-3 or TRBV12-4 to TRBJ1-5, with 7 bases fitting TRBD1. The trim removed 5 bases at V and 2 bases at J, leaving 9 bases unmatched. This CDR3 is 16 amino acids long. The CDR3 spells CASSRSDREGNQPQHF. The CDR3 coding sequence is TGTGCCAGCAGTAGATCAGACAGGGAAGGCAATCAGCCCCAGCATTTT.

The chain joins TRBV10-3 to TRBJ2-7; the D call may be TRBD1 or TRBD2 (5 bases each). The germline CDR1 and CDR2 sequences are ENHRY and SYGVKD. This CDR3 has 14 residues. V was pared by 7 bases and J by 3 bases, with 16 bases between. The DNA of the CDR3 is TGTGCCATCACCGCCGGGACGGAAGGCTACGAGCAGTACTTC. Residues: CAITAGTEGYEQYF.

This clonotype was counted ten times or more. The chain uses TRBV5-5 and TRBJ2-1; a possible D gene is TRBD1 (6 bases). Between the trimmed V and J ends, which lost 5 bases and 4 bases, there was a span of 16 bases. Germline values: CDR1 SGHKS, CDR2 YYEKEE (reference sequence). The CDR3 loop spans 15 amino acids. The CDR3 nucleotides read TGTGCCAGCAGGATACTCTCAGGGGCGTACAATGAGCAGTTCTTC. This codes for CASRILSGAYNEQFF.

This clonotype has only a few counts. The chain carries TRBV7-8 and TRBJ2-7, with 7 bases identical to TRBD1. The CDR3 totals 17 residues. Germline V gene data show CDR1 as SGHVS and CDR2 as FQNEAQ. J gave up 6 bases and V 4 bases, and 18 bases lay outside the gene matches. The CDR3 is CASSYRGLHTDRGEQYF. DNA of the CDR3: TGTGCCAGCAGCTATAGGGGGCTCCACACGGACCGAGGCGAGCAGTACTTC.

In its sample, this clonotype was seen a few times. This chain links TRBV30 with TRBJ2-1; D tentatively fits TRBD1 or TRBD2 (6 bases each). There are 14 residues in the CDR3. Germline loops: CDR1 GTSNPN, CDR2 SVGIG (reference sequence). Trimming took 8 bases from V and 0 from J, leaving 14 bases between them. The CDR3 nucleotides read TGTGCCGGACGGGGGCTGAGCTCCTACAATGAGCAGTTCTTC. The encoded protein is CAGRGLSSYNEQFF.

The chain joins TRBV7-2 to TRBJ2-7, with D tentatively TRBD1 (5 bases). Per the germline V gene, CDR1 is SGHTA and CDR2 is FQGNSA. Trimming took 4 bases from V and 2 from J, leaving 9 bases between them. This CDR3 is 13 amino acids long. The DNA for the CDR3 is TGTGCCAGCAGCTCCGTAGGGGCCTACGAGCAGTACTTC. Protein: CASSSVGAYEQYF. The whole variable domain, remainder taken from reference TRBV7-2 and TRBJ2-7, is GAGVSQSPSNKVTEKGKDVELRCDPISGHTALYWYRQSLGQGLEFLIYFQGNSAPDKSGLPSDRFSAERTGGSVSTLTIQRTQQEDSAVYLCASSSVGAYEQYFGPGTRLTVT.

This chain joins TRBV27 and TRBJ2-4, with D tentatively TRBD1 (5 bases). Trimming removed 2 bases at V and 3 bases at J, with 17 bases between. This CDR3 has 17 amino acids. Germline loops: CDR1 MNHEY, CDR2 SMNVEV (reference sequence). CDR3 sequence: CASSLSWGRLGKNIQYF. CDR3 sequence (DNA): TGTGCCAGCAGTTTAAGTTGGGGCCGATTAGGCAAAAACATTCAGTACTTC.

This clonotype turned up a few times. CDR3: CASSWGRDTEAFF. DNA for the CDR3: TGTGCCAGCAGCTGGGGGAGGGATACTGAAGCTTTCTTT. The chain employs TRBV6-6 and TRBJ1-1; a possible D gene is TRBD1 (5 bases). Germline-derived CDR1 and CDR2 are MNHNY and SVGAGI (reference sequence). The CDR3 spans 13 residues. V lost 6 bases and J 5 bases, leaving 13 bases between the germline ends.

As concerns this clonotype: A read error may account for a junction end that differs from germline. The rearrangement joins TRBV6-1 to TRBJ2-7; D call uncertain. Germline CDR1 and CDR2: MNHNS and SASEGT. The CDR3 totals 15 residues. The chain's CDR3 is CASKVTYTILEPLVF. CDR3 DNA: TGTGCCAGCAAGGTGACTTATACGATTTTGGAACCCTTGGTCTTC.

The V call is TRBV20-1, the J call TRBJ2-1, with 12 bases lining up with TRBD1. From germline, CDR1 is DFQATT and CDR2 SNEGSKA (reference sequence). The CDR3 is 17 amino acids. The junction had 7 bases not matched to a gene; V was cut back by 0 bases and J by 4 bases. CDR3 sequence: CSARDFGTGGIYNEQFF. In nucleotides, the CDR3 is TGCAGTGCTAGAGATTTCGGGACAGGGGGCATTTACAATGAGCAGTTCTTC.

This clonotype was observed at least ten times. This chain uses TRBV7-9 with TRBJ2-3; TRBD1 agrees at 9 bases. CDR1 SEHNR and CDR2 FQNEAQ come from the germline V gene (reference sequence). The CDR3 contains 15 residues. V shed 5 bases and J 4 bases; nucleotides not matched to a gene: 7. The CDR3 sequence is CASSRTGQGPDTQYF. CDR3 DNA: TGTGCCAGCAGCCGAACGGGACAGGGCCCAGATACGCAGTATTTT.

In this sample, this clonotype turned up a few times. The CDR3 DNA reads as TGCAGCGCCGGGACAGGGGGTAGGGGCTACACCTTC. Amino acids: CSAGTGGRGYTF. This chain joins TRBV29-1 and TRBJ1-2; the match to TRBD1 covers 11 bases. The CDR3 runs to 12 residues. CDR1 is SQVTM, CDR2 ANQGSEA, per germline. Unmatched junction bases numbered 6, after V lost 7 bases and J lost 8 bases.